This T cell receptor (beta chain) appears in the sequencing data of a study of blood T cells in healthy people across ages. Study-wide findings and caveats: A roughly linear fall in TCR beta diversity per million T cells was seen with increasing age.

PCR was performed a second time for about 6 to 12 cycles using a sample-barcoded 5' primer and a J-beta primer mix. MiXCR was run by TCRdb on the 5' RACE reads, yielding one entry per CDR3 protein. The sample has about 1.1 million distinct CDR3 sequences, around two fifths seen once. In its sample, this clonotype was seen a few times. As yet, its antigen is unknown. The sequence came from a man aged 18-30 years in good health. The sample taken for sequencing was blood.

The CDR3 sequence is CASSFDILQETQYF. CDR3 coding DNA: TGTGCCAGCAGCTTCGACATCCTCCAAGAGACCCAGTACTTC. The chain joins TRBV7-2 to TRBJ2-5; D gene ambiguous. The germline CDR1 and CDR2 sequences are SGHTA and FQGNSA. Trimming removed 3 bases from V and 1 base from J, with 9 bases in between. The CDR3 extends over 14 amino acids.